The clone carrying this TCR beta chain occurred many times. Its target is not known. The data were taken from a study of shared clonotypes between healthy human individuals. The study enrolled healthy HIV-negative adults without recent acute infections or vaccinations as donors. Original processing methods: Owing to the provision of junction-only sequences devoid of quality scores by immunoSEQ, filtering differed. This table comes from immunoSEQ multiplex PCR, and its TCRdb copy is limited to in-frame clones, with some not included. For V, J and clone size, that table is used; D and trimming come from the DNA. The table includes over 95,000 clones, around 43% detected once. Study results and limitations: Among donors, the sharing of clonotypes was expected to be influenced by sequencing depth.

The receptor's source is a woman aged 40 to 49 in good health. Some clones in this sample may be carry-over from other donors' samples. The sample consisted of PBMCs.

CDR3 DNA sequence: TGCGCCAGCAGCCAAGGTGTCTGGGGAGCGGGTGAGCAGTTCTTC. This sequence encodes CASSQGVWGAGEQFF. The chain employs TRBV4-1 and TRBJ2-1; perhaps TRBD2 as D (6 bases). This CDR3 comprises 15 residues. V was shortened by 1 base and J by 9 bases, with 16 bases between the two germline ends. Germline V gene sequence: CDR1 MGHRA, CDR2 YSYEKL.